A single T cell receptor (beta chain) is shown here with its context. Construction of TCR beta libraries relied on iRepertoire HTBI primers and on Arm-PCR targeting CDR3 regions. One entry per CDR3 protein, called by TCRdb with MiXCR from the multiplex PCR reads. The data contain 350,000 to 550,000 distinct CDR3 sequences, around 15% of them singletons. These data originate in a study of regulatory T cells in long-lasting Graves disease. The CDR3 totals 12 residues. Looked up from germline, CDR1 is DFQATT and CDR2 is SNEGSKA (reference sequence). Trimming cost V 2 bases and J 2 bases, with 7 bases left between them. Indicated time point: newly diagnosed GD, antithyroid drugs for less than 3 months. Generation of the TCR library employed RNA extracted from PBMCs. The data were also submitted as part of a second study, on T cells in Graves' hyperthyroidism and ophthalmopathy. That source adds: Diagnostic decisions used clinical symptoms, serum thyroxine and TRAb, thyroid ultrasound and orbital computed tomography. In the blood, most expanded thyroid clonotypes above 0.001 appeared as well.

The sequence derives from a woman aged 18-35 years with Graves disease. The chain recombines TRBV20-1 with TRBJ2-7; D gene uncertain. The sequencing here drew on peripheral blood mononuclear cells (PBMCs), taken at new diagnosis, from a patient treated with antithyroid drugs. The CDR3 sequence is CSARPDPYEQYF. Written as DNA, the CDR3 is TGCAGTGCTAGACCAGACCCCTACGAGCAGTACTTC.